What follows are 20 T cell receptor beta chains derived from one specimen sequenced in a study of graft-versus-host responses after intestinal transplantation. The table came from immunoSEQ multiplex PCR; TCRdb's copy has only in-frame clones and leaves some out. There are more than 20,000 clones in the sample; approximately 87% occur only once, and 0.95% to 1.3% lies in the top ten. The source was PBMCs, collected approximately four weeks after intestinal transplant. The origin of the receptors is a human patient who received an intestinal transplant, so some T cells may come from the graft donor.

The chain employs TRBV25-1 and TRBJ2-3; 10 nucleotides match TRBD2. With V trimmed by 2 bases and J by 8 bases, 16 bases remained unmatched. Germline V gene data show CDR1 as MGHDK and CDR2 as SYGVNS. The CDR3 extends over 18 amino acids. CDR3 sequence: CASSEDRLAGAILPTQYF. The DNA of the CDR3 is TGTGCCAGCAGTGAAGATCGGCTAGCGGGAGCTATATTGCCTACGCAGTATTTT.

This clone was counted a few times. The CDR3 DNA follows: TGTGCCAGCAGTTTTATCGGGGCGGGGCTGACCTACGAGCAGTACTTC. Protein: CASSFIGAGLTYEQYF. The chain uses TRBV27 and TRBJ2-7, with a tentative D call TRBD2 (6 bases). CDR3 length equals 16 residues. V was cut by 3 bases and J by 2 bases, with 17 bases left in between. CDR1 and CDR2 from the germline V gene are MNHEY and SMNVEV (reference sequence).

In this sample, this clone turned up once. The sample holds other DNA sequences that translate to the same CDR3. The chain has TRBV28 and TRBJ2-7; D not certain. From germline, CDR1 is MDHEN and CDR2 SYDVKM. V was cut by 0 bases and J by 6 bases, with 27 bases left in between. The CDR3 totals 19 residues. The CDR3 reads CASSLCGRLGKAGACEQYF. In nucleotides, the CDR3 is TGTGCCAGCAGTTTATGCGGTCGTTTGGGGAAGGCCGGAGCATGCGAGCAGTACTTC.

This sequence joins TRBV18 and TRBJ2-1; weak D call: TRBD2 (5 bases). The CDR3 is 14 residues long. The ends were cut back, 1 base at V and 6 bases at J, with 10 bases in the middle. CDR1 is KGHSH, CDR2 LQKENI, per germline. The CDR3 DNA follows: TGTGCCAGCTCACCACTTCCTAGCAGCAATGAGCAGTTCTTC. Its protein product is CASSPLPSSNEQFF.

V gene TRBV6-1 combines with J gene TRBJ2-7, with 7 bases matching TRBD2. Germline assignment: CDR1 MNHNS and CDR2 SASEGT. Losses at the gene ends were 1 base for V and 4 bases for J; bases not matched to a gene: 4. The CDR3 runs to 14 residues. CDR3: CASSEGLALYEQYF. DNA for the CDR3: TGTGCCAGCAGTGAAGGACTAGCCCTTTACGAGCAGTACTTC.

V gene TRBV18 combines with J gene TRBJ1-3; 9 positions match TRBD1. There are 18 residues in the CDR3. V gave up 2 bases and J gave up 1 base; unmatched junction bases: 9. The germline CDR1 and CDR2 sequences are KGHSH and LQKENI. The CDR3 protein is CASSPEDRGALSGNTIYF. DNA for the CDR3: TGTGCCAGCTCACCAGAGGACAGGGGCGCCCTTTCTGGAAACACCATATATTTT.

This clone has only one observation. The chain links TRBV30 to TRBJ2-7; D remains unclear. V lost 2 bases, J lost 2 bases, and 16 bases lay in between. The CDR3 is 15 residues long. Germline lookup yields CDR1 GTSNPN and CDR2 SVGIG (reference sequence). This chain's CDR3 is CAWSKPRAQTYEQYF. CDR3 sequence (DNA): TGTGCCTGGAGTAAACCCCGAGCCCAAACCTACGAGCAGTACTTC.

The CDR3 loop is CASSLFPGANYGYTF. The CDR3 bases are TGTGCCAGCAGTTTATTCCCTGGAGCTAACTATGGCTACACCTTC. The chain links TRBV28 to TRBJ1-2, with D unclear. CDR3 length: 15 residues. Germline V lookup: CDR1 MDHEN, CDR2 SYDVKM. V lost 1 base to trimming and J lost 0 bases, with 9 bases between them.

This chain joins TRBV2 and TRBJ1-1, with D possibly TRBD1 on 5 matching bases. The CDR3 sequence is 12 residues long. Germline CDR1 and CDR2: SNHLY and FYNNEI. V dropped 10 bases and J dropped 5 bases, with 14 bases sitting between them. CDR3 residues: CATTAKGTEAFF. CDR3 DNA: TGTGCCACAACAGCAAAGGGGACTGAAGCTTTCTTT.

The chain has TRBV19 and TRBJ1-5, with a tentative D call TRBD1 (6 bases). The CDR3 loop spans 15 amino acids. Between the trimmed V and J ends, which lost 4 bases and 3 bases, there was a span of 13 bases. Per the germline V gene, CDR1 is LNHDA and CDR2 is SQIVND (reference sequence). The CDR3 loop reads CASSSAGAFNQPQHF. CDR3 in DNA: TGTGCCAGTAGTAGTGCAGGGGCGTTCAATCAGCCCCAGCATTTT.

The V gene is TRBV19, the J gene TRBJ2-2, with D perhaps matching TRBD1 (5 bases). Germline values: CDR1 LNHDA, CDR2 SQIVND (reference sequence). The CDR3 spans 13 residues. V was trimmed by 2 bases and J by 6 bases, leaving 7 bases between them. CDR3 nucleotides: TGTGCCAGTAGTATAATAGGGGCCGGGGAGCTGTTTTTT. It encodes CASSIIGAGELFF.

This clone was observed a single time. The V and J genes are TRBV4-1 and TRBJ1-5, with TRBD1 matching 7 bases. Trimming took 3 bases from V and 4 from J; bases not matched to a gene: 6. CDR3 size: 15 residues. Germline V lookup: CDR1 MGHRA, CDR2 YSYEKL. The CDR3 sequence is CASSHDDRVNQPQHF. CDR3 sequence (DNA): TGCGCCAGCAGCCACGACGACAGGGTAAATCAGCCCCAGCATTTT.

The chain links TRBV10-2 to TRBJ2-5, with 7 nucleotides matching TRBD1. Judging by the DNA end, TRBJ2-7 fits better; the J call may be wrong. The CDR3 has 14 residues. The V gene's germline CDR1 is WSHSY and CDR2 SAAADI. The CDR3 nucleotides read TGCGCCAGCCGAGGACAGGACCCCACCTACGAGCAGTACTTC. Translated: CASRGQDPTYEQYF.

This chain connects TRBV4-1 to TRBJ2-3; 12 nucleotides align to TRBD2. Germline assignment: CDR1 MGHRA and CDR2 YSYEKL. With V trimmed by 5 bases and J by 2 bases, 17 bases remained unmatched. CDR3 length equals 20 residues. CDR3: CASSSDARVLAGGPTDTQYF. The CDR3 bases are TGCGCCAGCAGCTCTGACGCAAGGGTCCTAGCGGGAGGGCCCACAGATACGCAGTATTTT.

The J gene is TRBJ2-3, the V gene TRBV16, with 7 bases identical to TRBD1. The germline gives CDR1 KGHSY, CDR2 FQNENV. This CDR3 is built from 15 residues. With V trimmed by 5 bases and J by 3 bases, 8 bases remained unmatched. CDR3 in DNA: TGTGCCAGCAGCATGGACAGGCTGGGAACAGATACGCAGTATTTT. It yields the protein CASSMDRLGTDTQYF.

This chain uses TRBV9 with TRBJ1-3, with D uncertain. Per germline, CDR1 SGDLS and CDR2 YYNGEE. CDR3 length equals 17 residues. Trimming removed 4 bases at V and 0 bases at J, with 17 bases between. The CDR3 coding sequence is TGTGCCAGCAGCACCCCCCAGAACGGCAGCTCTGGAAACACCATATATTTT. Protein: CASSTPQNGSSGNTIYF.

This rearrangement joins TRBV28 to TRBJ1-4, with TRBD1 as a possible D gene (5 bases). The CDR3 covers 16 residues. The germline gives CDR1 MDHEN, CDR2 SYDVKM. Trimming removed 4 bases from V and 9 bases from J, with 21 bases in between. The CDR3 region is CASSSWTPRPQKKLFF. CDR3 in DNA: TGTGCCAGCAGTTCATGGACACCGCGGCCCCAAAAAAAACTGTTTTTT.

V and J are TRBV5-6 and TRBJ2-4; possible D gene TRBD1, 6 bases. Germline lookup yields CDR1 SGHDT and CDR2 YYEEEE. The V end lost 0 bases, the J end lost 0 bases, and 10 bases lay between the germline ends. The CDR3 consists of 16 residues. CDR3 region: CASSLDRALAKNIQYF. The CDR3, as DNA: TGTGCCAGCAGCTTGGACAGGGCCCTAGCCAAAAACATTCAGTACTTC.

The gene calls are TRBV2 and TRBJ1-5; tentative D call: TRBD1 (5 bases). In germline, CDR1 is SNHLY, CDR2 FYNNEI. The V and J ends lost 4 bases and 2 bases respectively, with 12 bases between them. The length of the CDR3 is 15 residues. For the CDR3, the DNA is TGTGCCAGCAGTGTGGCGGGGCGAGGCAATCAGCCCCAGCATTTT. Amino acids: CASSVAGRGNQPQHF.

This clone was recorded once. The rearrangement uses TRBV7-3 and TRBJ2-5; 8 bases match TRBD2. Germline V gene lookup returns CDR1 SGHTA and CDR2 FQGTGA. This CDR3 has 14 residues. V lost 4 bases, J lost 8 bases, and 9 bases stayed unmatched. CDR3 coding DNA: TGTGCCAGCAGCTACGGGGGGGATTTGAAAACCCAGTACTTC. As protein: CASSYGGDLKTQYF.